These 23 T cell receptor beta chains were sequenced from one sample in a study of response to subunit inactivated influenza vaccine. TCRdb reprocessed the RT-PCR reads with MiXCR, giving one entry per CDR3 protein. This sample has approximately 730,000 distinct CDR3 sequences, with more than 11% found just once. Source: PBMCs from blood, taken 14 to 15 days before vaccination. The receptors originated from a man in his fifties who received an inactivated influenza vaccine.

This clonotype was seen a handful of times. This chain joins TRBV5-1 and TRBJ2-3, with D uncertain. CDR3 length: 14 residues. Germline V lookup: CDR1 SGHRS, CDR2 YFSETQ. Trimming left V 3 bases short and J 5 bases short, with 13 bases between. The CDR3: CASSWVDIRDTQYF. For the CDR3, the DNA is TGCGCCAGCAGCTGGGTGGATATACGAGATACGCAGTATTTT. Combining the CDR3 with reference TRBV5-1 and TRBJ2-3 gives the whole variable domain KAGVTQTPRYLIKTRGQQVTLSCSPISGHRSVSWYQQTPGQGLQFLFEYFSETQRNKGNFPGRFSGRQFSNSRSEMNVSTLELGDSALYLCASSWVDIRDTQYFGPGTRLTVL.

This clonotype was seen repeatedly, ten times or more. The chain is built from TRBV14 and TRBJ2-7; no definite D call. In germline, CDR1 is SGHDN, CDR2 FVKESK. The CDR3 spans 15 residues. V lost 5 bases and J 2 bases, leaving 16 bases between the germline ends. The CDR3 DNA follows: TGTGCCAGCAGCGCGCTACAGAGTCTAACCTACGAGCAGTACTTC. This sequence encodes CASSALQSLTYEQYF.

This clonotype was recorded many times. This chain connects TRBV6-5 to TRBJ1-1; no reliable D call. The V end was cut by 7 bases, the J end by 3 bases, with 6 bases between. CDR1 is MNHEY and CDR2 is SVGAGI in the germline V gene. CDR3 size: 11 residues. The CDR3 nucleotides read TGTGCCAGCATGGGGTACACTGAAGCTTTCTTT. This translates into CASMGYTEAFF.

The chain carries TRBV11-2 and TRBJ2-5; 8 bases are a match to TRBD2. CDR3 size: 15 residues. Trimming removed 1 base from V and 5 bases from J; junction bases left unmatched: 6. Germline CDR1 reads SGHAT; CDR2 reads FQNNGV. The CDR3 is CASSLGSGGVETQYF. Here the CDR3 DNA reads TGTGCCAGCAGCTTAGGTTCGGGGGGGGTTGAGACCCAGTACTTC.

This clonotype was detected a few times. The chain joins TRBV4-2 to TRBJ1-1; TRBD1 aligns across 7 bases. CDR1 is LGHNA and CDR2 is YNFKEQ in the germline V gene. This CDR3 spans 14 amino acids. The V gene end was trimmed by 3 bases and the J gene end by 6 bases; junction bases not matched to a gene: 7. The CDR3 reads CASSHAAGGSEAFF. In nucleotides, the CDR3 is TGTGCCAGCAGCCATGCAGCAGGGGGGTCTGAAGCTTTCTTT.

The chain uses TRBV12-3 or TRBV12-4 and TRBJ2-4; possibly TRBD1 for D (6 bases). This CDR3 contains 14 residues. Trimming removed 3 bases from V and 7 bases from J, with 13 bases in between. DNA for the CDR3: TGTGCCAGCAGTTTGTGGGGGCCGGCTAACATTCAGTACTTC. It is translated as CASSLWGPANIQYF.

This clonotype has a handful of counts. This sequence joins TRBV6-1 and TRBJ2-3; the match to TRBD2 covers 7 bases. The CDR3 runs 16 residues. Germline V lookup: CDR1 MNHNS, CDR2 SASEGT. With 6 bases clipped from V and 0 bases from J, the junction kept 9 bases outside the gene matches. The CDR3 nucleotides read TGTGCCAGCAGCCCCGTGGGCGGGAGTAGCACAGATACGCAGTATTTT. It yields the protein CASSPVGGSSTDTQYF.

This clonotype was counted between two and nine times. The genes are TRBV5-5 and TRBJ1-5, with 7 bases identical to TRBD1. CDR1 is SGHKS and CDR2 is YYEKEE in the germline V gene (reference sequence). The J segment lost 5 bases and the V segment lost 4 bases, leaving 12 bases of the junction unmatched. CDR3 length equals 16 residues. DNA for the CDR3: TGTGCCAGCAGCGGGACAGAACCCCTTTCCCATCAGCCCCAGCATTTT. Its translation: CASSGTEPLSHQPQHF.

J is TRBJ2-1 and V is TRBV20-1, with a possible D match to TRBD2 (6 bases). Germline CDR1 and CDR2: DFQATT and SNEGSKA (reference sequence). This CDR3 has 12 residues. With 4 bases removed from V and 11 bases from J, the gap between germline ends came to 15 bases. The CDR3 nucleotides are TGCAGTGCTATTGAGGCGGGGAAGAAGCAGTTCTTC. This sequence encodes CSAIEAGKKQFF.

This clonotype was detected only a few times. V gene TRBV20-1 combines with J gene TRBJ2-4, with D perhaps matching TRBD1 (5 bases). CDR1 and CDR2 (germline): DFQATT, SNEGSKA (reference sequence). V was clipped by 5 bases and J by 3 bases, with 17 bases between them. The CDR3 totals 15 residues. This CDR3 is CSAPTHGAHKNIQYF. For the CDR3, the DNA is TGCAGTGCTCCTACCCATGGGGCGCACAAAAACATTCAGTACTTC.

This clonotype was detected ten times or more. The chain couples TRBV29-1 to TRBJ1-1; D is perhaps TRBD1 (6 bases). The V end lost 5 bases, the J end lost 8 bases, and 15 bases lay between the germline ends. Germline assignment: CDR1 SQVTM and CDR2 ANQGSEA. The CDR3 has 12 amino acids. The CDR3 here is CSVFPQGSEAFF. The CDR3 DNA reads as TGCAGCGTTTTCCCACAGGGTTCAGAAGCTTTCTTT.

This chain joins TRBV6-5 and TRBJ2-7, with a tentative D call TRBD1 (6 bases). The CDR3 is 15 residues long. CDR1 is MNHEY, CDR2 SVGAGI, per germline. The V gene lost 1 base and the J gene lost 6 bases, with 16 bases spanning the gap. The CDR3 loop is CASSYLKETGGEQYF. The CDR3, as DNA: TGTGCCAGCAGTTACTTAAAAGAGACAGGTGGCGAGCAGTACTTC.

The V call is TRBV12-3 or TRBV12-4, the J call TRBJ2-7; D may match TRBD1 or TRBD2 (6 bases each). V was clipped by 6 bases and J by 3 bases, with 15 bases between them. The CDR3 extends over 14 amino acids. For the CDR3, the DNA is TGTGCCAGCAGGGAAGGGGGGAAGGGCTACGAGCAGTACTTC. Its translation: CASREGGKGYEQYF.

V is TRBV29-1 and J is TRBJ1-1; no reliable D call. In germline, CDR1 is SQVTM, CDR2 ANQGSEA. The ends were cut back, 1 base at V and 7 bases at J, with 10 bases in the middle. The CDR3 runs 12 residues. The CDR3, as DNA: TGCAGCGTTGAAGGGCGCCGCCTTGAAGCTTTCTTT. This sequence encodes CSVEGRRLEAFF. The complete variable domain, with remaining parts taken from reference TRBV29-1 and TRBJ1-1, reads SAVISQKPSRDICQRGTSLTIQCQVDSQVTMMFWYRQQPGQSLTLIATANQGSEATYESGFVIDKFPISRPNLTFSTLTVSNMSPEDSSIYLCSVEGRRLEAFFGQGTRLTVV.

This clonotype was seen repeatedly, ten times or more. The genes are TRBV12-3 or TRBV12-4 and TRBJ2-2, with D possibly TRBD1 on 6 matching bases. This CDR3 has 15 residues. Trimming shortened V by 3 bases and J by 3 bases, and 11 bases separated the two germline ends. CDR3 DNA sequence: TGTGCCAGCAGTTTTGGACAGAGTTACACCGGGGAGCTGTTTTTT. The encoded protein is CASSFGQSYTGELFF.

The rearrangement uses TRBV12-3 or TRBV12-4 and TRBJ1-2; no definite D call. The CDR3 has 11 amino acids. V shed 1 base and J shed 10 bases, with 7 bases lying between them. The CDR3 nucleotides are TGTGCCAGCAGTTTAGGGCCAGACTACACCTTC. Its protein is CASSLGPDYTF.

This clonotype was found many times. The V and J genes are TRBV4-3 and TRBJ1-5; D is perhaps TRBD1 (5 bases). CDR1 is LGHNA and CDR2 is YSLEER in the germline V gene. The CDR3 is 15 residues long. Trimming cost V 1 base and J 2 bases, with 9 bases left between them. This chain's CDR3 is CASSQGWGGNQPQHF. The CDR3 DNA reads as TGCGCCAGCAGCCAAGGATGGGGGGGCAATCAGCCCCAGCATTTT.

CDR3 region: CAARDKASGANVLTF. The DNA of the CDR3 is TGTGCCGCCCGGGACAAAGCGTCTGGGGCCAACGTCCTGACTTTC. V usage is TRBV6-2 or TRBV6-3 and J usage is TRBJ2-6; maybe TRBD1 (6 bases). This CDR3 is built from 15 residues. Per the germline V gene, CDR1 is MNHEY and CDR2 is SVGEGT. The V and J ends lost 11 bases and 1 base respectively, with 15 bases between them.

Many counts were recorded for this clonotype. The chain joins TRBV6-1 to TRBJ2-1; 9 bases line up with TRBD2. Germline CDR1 MNHNS, CDR2 SASEGT. With 5 bases clipped from V and 4 bases from J, the junction kept 6 bases outside the gene matches. The CDR3 is 15 residues long. CDR3 sequence reads: CASSQMAGGYNEQFF. For the CDR3, the DNA is TGTGCCAGCAGTCAGATGGCGGGGGGGTACAATGAGCAGTTCTTC.

This clonotype appeared many times. V is TRBV5-1 and J is TRBJ2-5; tentatively, D is TRBD1 or TRBD2 (5 bases each). V gave up 4 bases and J gave up 2 bases, with 21 bases separating them. This CDR3 is 17 amino acids long. The germline V gene encodes CDR1 SGHRS and CDR2 YFSETQ. The CDR3 nucleotides read TGCGCCAGCAGCGACCGGGACGGCCACGAGCCTCAAGAGACCCAGTACTTC. Translating it yields CASSDRDGHEPQETQYF.

The rearrangement uses TRBV10-3 and TRBJ2-7; possibly TRBD1 for D (6 bases). Trimming removed 1 base from V and 7 bases from J, with 11 bases in between. Germline V gene lookup returns CDR1 ENHRY and CDR2 SYGVKD. The CDR3 is 13 amino acids. The CDR3 coding sequence is TGTGCCATCAGTGAGTTGGGGGCGGAAGAGCAGTACTTC. It yields the protein CAISELGAEEQYF.

This clonotype was counted a few times. The chain carries TRBV4-2 and TRBJ2-1; no reliable D call. V gave up 1 base and J gave up 0 bases, with 7 bases separating them. The germline CDR1 and CDR2 sequences are LGHNA and YNFKEQ. CDR3 length: 15 amino acids. The CDR3 sequence is CASSQGEISYNEQFF. CDR3 sequence (DNA): TGTGCCAGCAGCCAAGGGGAAATCTCCTACAATGAGCAGTTCTTC.

This clonotype has just a few counts. V gene TRBV5-1 combines with J gene TRBJ1-5; D gene ambiguous. Germline CDR1 and CDR2: SGHRS and YFSETQ. The V end was cut by 0 bases, the J end by 4 bases, with 8 bases between. The CDR3 has 14 residues. The CDR3 protein is CASSLDIGNQPQHF. CDR3 DNA sequence: TGCGCCAGCAGCTTGGATATAGGGAATCAGCCCCAGCATTTT.